This TCR beta chain was retrieved from a study of T cells expressing NK-cell markers. CDR3 size: 14 residues. TCRdb reprocessed the 5' RACE reads and stores each CDR3 protein as one record, lacking DNA. The sample's table shows 550,000 to 600,000 distinct CDR3 sequences. Sequencing used blood T cells: a sorted CD56 or NKG2C T cell subset, CD4+ or CD8+ T cells, or bulk PBMC T cells (not recorded which). V usage is TRBV12-3 or TRBV12-4 and J usage is TRBJ1-2; TCRdb outputs TRBD1, but without DNA this stays unchecked. The source is a man younger than 35 in good health. This CDR3 is CASSTGTRTSGYTF.